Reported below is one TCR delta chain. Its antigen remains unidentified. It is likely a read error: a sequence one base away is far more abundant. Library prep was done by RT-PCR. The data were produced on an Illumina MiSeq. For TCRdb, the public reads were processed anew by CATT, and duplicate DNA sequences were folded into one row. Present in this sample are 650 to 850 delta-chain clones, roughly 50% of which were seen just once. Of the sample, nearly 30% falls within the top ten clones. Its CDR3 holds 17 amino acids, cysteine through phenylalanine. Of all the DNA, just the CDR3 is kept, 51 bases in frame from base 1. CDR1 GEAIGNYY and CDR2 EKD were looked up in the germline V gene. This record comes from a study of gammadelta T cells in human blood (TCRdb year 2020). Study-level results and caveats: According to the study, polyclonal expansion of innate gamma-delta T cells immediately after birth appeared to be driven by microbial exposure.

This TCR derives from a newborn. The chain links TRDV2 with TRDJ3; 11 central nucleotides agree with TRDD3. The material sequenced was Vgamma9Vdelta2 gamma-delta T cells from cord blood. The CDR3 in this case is CAYDILGDTWDTRQMFF. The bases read TGTGCCTATGACATACTGGGGGATACCTGGGACACCCGACAGATGTTTTTC.